Shown below are 25 T cell receptor beta chains from a single sample sequenced in a study of blood T cell repertoires in COVID-19. Assay: immunoSEQ multiplex PCR; the TCRdb copy retains only in-frame clones and omits some. The sample holds around 250,000 clones, over 80% seen once. The source material was PBMCs or T cells enriched from blood (not recorded which). The source of these receptors is a human donor in a cohort exposed to, infected with or recovered from COVID-19 (not recorded which). The donor label of this sample is uncertain.

The rearrangement links TRBV24-1 to TRBJ2-3; unclear D gene. V was clipped by 3 bases and J by 4 bases, with 7 bases between them. The CDR3 extends over 13 amino acids. Germline V gene lookup returns CDR1 KGHDR and CDR2 SFDVKD. The CDR3 here is CATSDPLPDTQYF. CDR3 in DNA: TGTGCCACCAGTGATCCGCTACCAGATACGCAGTATTTT.

The chain has TRBV6-5 and TRBJ2-2; 7 nucleotides agree with TRBD1. The J segment lost 3 bases and the V segment lost 7 bases, leaving 2 bases of the junction unmatched. Germline V gives CDR1 MNHEY, CDR2 SVGAGI. The CDR3 sequence is 13 residues long. The CDR3 coding sequence is TGTGCCAGCAATACAGGGGACACCGGGGAGCTGTTTTTT. Encoded protein: CASNTGDTGELFF.

The chain links TRBV30 to TRBJ2-7; TRBD2 matches at 8 bases. Germline values: CDR1 GTSNPN, CDR2 SVGIG (reference sequence). V dropped 2 bases and J dropped 3; count of bases not matched to a gene: 15. The CDR3 spans 17 residues. The CDR3 sequence is CAWSTHGGGAGDYEQYF. CDR3 DNA sequence: TGTGCCTGGAGTACCCACGGAGGAGGAGCGGGGGACTACGAGCAGTACTTC.

This chain uses TRBV30 with TRBJ2-3; 7 nucleotides agree with TRBD1. J gave up 2 bases and V 1 base, and 12 bases lay outside the gene matches. CDR1 and CDR2 (germline): GTSNPN, SVGIG (reference sequence). The CDR3 totals 17 residues. Here the CDR3 DNA reads TGTGCCTGGAGTGGATTGACAGGGAGTCGTCTCACAGATACGCAGTATTTT. Protein product: CAWSGLTGSRLTDTQYF.

V usage is TRBV25-1 and J usage is TRBJ1-1; D ambiguous. Per the germline V gene, CDR1 is MGHDK and CDR2 is SYGVNS. There are 13 residues in the CDR3. V was shortened by 4 bases and J by 1 base, with 7 bases between the two germline ends. DNA of the CDR3: TGTGCCAGCAGTGGAGCCAAGAACACTGAAGCTTTCTTT. Its translation: CASSGAKNTEAFF.

This clone was observed a single time. The chain has TRBV30 and TRBJ1-4; the D is unclear. The CDR3 contains 15 residues. Trimming stripped 3 bases from V and 0 bases from J, with 11 bases between. Germline CDR1 and CDR2: GTSNPN and SVGIG (reference sequence). As DNA, the CDR3 is TGTGCCTGGAGCGCACACACCACAACTAATGAAAAACTGTTTTTT. It codes for CAWSAHTTTNEKLFF.

The J gene is TRBJ2-1, the V gene TRBV19; D unclear. CDR1 is LNHDA, CDR2 SQIVND, per germline (reference sequence). V shed 5 bases and J shed 8 bases, with 19 bases lying between them. CDR3 length equals 15 residues. In DNA form, the CDR3 reads TGTGCCAGTAGTTTTCGGGTCACACGAAACGATGAGCAGTTCTTC. It translates to CASSFRVTRNDEQFF.

In its sample, this clone was seen once. This chain links TRBV7-6 with TRBJ2-1; 11 nucleotides align to TRBD2. The CDR3 sequence is 17 residues long. Trimming removed 5 bases from V and 5 bases from J; junction bases left unmatched: 11. Germline V lookup: CDR1 SGHVS, CDR2 FNYEAQ. The chain's CDR3 is CASSPTLAGGINNEQFF. In nucleotides, the CDR3 is TGTGCCAGCAGCCCCACCCTAGCGGGGGGCATAAACAATGAGCAGTTCTTC.

This sequence joins TRBV9 and TRBJ2-1, with TRBD2 matching over 7 bases. CDR1 is SGDLS and CDR2 is YYNGEE in the germline V gene. Trimming took 0 bases from V and 6 from J; bases not matched to a gene: 6. The CDR3 runs 15 residues. The DNA of the CDR3 is TGTGCCAGCAGCGTAGAGGAACTAGCGTTCAATGAGCAGTTCTTC. Translated, it gives CASSVEELAFNEQFF. The full variable domain, completed using reference TRBV9 and TRBJ2-1, is DSGVTQTPKHLITATGQRVTLRCSPRSGDLSVYWYQQSLDQGLQFLIQYYNGEERAKGNILERFSAQQFPDLHSELNLSSLELGDSALYFCASSVEELAFNEQFFGPGTRLTVL.

The chain joins TRBV29-1 to TRBJ1-2, with D uncertain. The CDR3 spans 12 residues. V gave up 6 bases and J gave up 1 base, with 9 bases separating them. The germline CDR1 and CDR2 sequences are SQVTM and ANQGSEA. For the CDR3, the DNA is TGCAGCGTGACACAGAGTAACTATGGCTACACCTTC. Translated, it gives CSVTQSNYGYTF.

This clone was seen a single time. This chain uses TRBV27 with TRBJ2-1; 8 bases map to TRBD2. CDR3 length: 16 amino acids. J lost 0 bases, V lost 6 bases, and 7 bases had no gene match. Germline-derived CDR1 and CDR2 are MNHEY and SMNVEV (reference sequence). CDR3 in DNA: TGTGCCAGCAGGCTCGTCGGGGGGGACTCCTACAATGAGCAGTTCTTC. It specifies CASRLVGGDSYNEQFF.

The J gene is TRBJ1-3, the V gene TRBV19, with a possible D match to TRBD1 (5 bases). The germline V and J ends were trimmed by 5 bases and 0 bases, with 14 bases remaining between them. In germline, CDR1 is LNHDA, CDR2 SQIVND (reference sequence). This CDR3 is 16 amino acids long. The CDR3 region has the DNA TGTGCCAGTAGTCAATTTACGGGGGGCTCTGGAAACACCATATATTTT. This codes for CASSQFTGGSGNTIYF. Together with reference TRBV19 and TRBJ1-3, the CDR3 gives the full variable domain: DGGITQSPKYLFRKEGQNVTLSCEQNLNHDAMYWYRQDPGQGLRLIYYSQIVNDFQKGDIAEGYSVSREKKESFPLTVTSAQKNPTAFYLCASSQFTGGSGNTIYFGEGSWLTVV.

The gene calls are TRBV30 and TRBJ1-4; no reliable D call. The germline CDR1 and CDR2 sequences are GTSNPN and SVGIG (reference sequence). The CDR3 has 13 amino acids. V was pared by 4 bases and J by 7 bases, with 13 bases between. The DNA for the CDR3 is TGTGCCTGGAAGTACACGGGAGGTGAAAAACTGTTTTTT. Its translation: CAWKYTGGEKLFF.

The chain is built from TRBV6-6 and TRBJ1-6; D gene ambiguous. V was shortened by 6 bases and J by 0 bases, with 6 bases between the two germline ends. CDR1 and CDR2 from the germline V gene are MNHNY and SVGAGI (reference sequence). The CDR3 runs 14 residues. The CDR3 nucleotides are TGTGCCAGCAGAGGGAGCTCCTATAATTCACCCCTCCACTTT. Encoded protein: CASRGSSYNSPLHF.

CDR3 amino acids: CASTPGTGVNQPQHF. In nucleotides, the CDR3 is TGTGCCAGTACCCCGGGGACAGGGGTTAATCAGCCCCAGCATTTT. The V gene is TRBV19, the J gene TRBJ1-5; 10 bases fit TRBD1. V shed 7 bases and J 4 bases; nucleotides not matched to a gene: 7. The CDR3 spans 15 residues. Germline V gene data show CDR1 as LNHDA and CDR2 as SQIVND (reference sequence).

The rearrangement joins TRBV19 to TRBJ1-3; 7 positions agree with TRBD1. This CDR3 has 16 residues. Looked up from germline, CDR1 is LNHDA and CDR2 is SQIVND (reference sequence). V lost 9 bases to trimming and J lost 7 bases; unmatched junction nucleotides: 18. The CDR3: CASRPHQDRAGNTIYF. DNA of the CDR3: TGTGCCAGCCGTCCCCACCAAGACAGGGCGGGTAACACCATATATTTT.

This rearrangement joins TRBV9 to TRBJ2-3, with D hard to call. Germline loops: CDR1 SGDLS, CDR2 YYNGEE. With 0 bases removed from V and 2 bases from J, the gap between germline ends came to 7 bases. The CDR3 length is 14 residues. This chain's CDR3 is CASSVVSYTDTQYF. The CDR3 DNA reads as TGTGCCAGCAGCGTAGTTTCCTACACAGATACGCAGTATTTT. The full variable domain, with the rest looked up from reference TRBV9 and TRBJ2-3, is DSGVTQTPKHLITATGQRVTLRCSPRSGDLSVYWYQQSLDQGLQFLIQYYNGEERAKGNILERFSAQQFPDLHSELNLSSLELGDSALYFCASSVVSYTDTQYFGPGTRLTVL.

The J gene is TRBJ2-2, the V gene TRBV18; D may be TRBD1 (6 bases). V was pared by 3 bases and J by 4 bases, with 9 bases between. Germline-derived CDR1 and CDR2 are KGHSH and LQKENI. CDR3 length equals 14 residues. Written as DNA, the CDR3 is TGTGCCAGCTCACCGTGGGGGCGCACCGGGGAGCTGTTTTTT. Translation: CASSPWGRTGELFF. The full variable domain, completed using reference TRBV18 and TRBJ2-2, is NAGVMQNPRHLVRRRGQEARLRCSPMKGHSHVYWYRQLPEEGLKFMVYLQKENIIDESGMPKERFSAEFPKEGPSILRIQQVVRGDSAAYFCASSPWGRTGELFFGEGSRLTVL.

The genes are TRBV2 and TRBJ1-2; 9 nucleotides agree with TRBD1. The germline V gene has CDR1 SNHLY and CDR2 FYNNEI. CDR3 length: 13 residues. J gave up 5 bases and V 5 bases, and 3 bases lay outside the gene matches. The CDR3, as DNA: TGTGCCAGCAGTCTGACAGGGGGATATGGCTACACCTTC. It is translated as CASSLTGGYGYTF.

This sequence joins TRBV6-5 and TRBJ2-7; D might be TRBD2 (5 bases). This CDR3 has 14 residues. Per the germline V gene, CDR1 is MNHEY and CDR2 is SVGAGI. The ends were cut back, 9 bases at V and 5 bases at J, with 20 bases in the middle. The CDR3 bases are TGTGCCAGGAAGAGGGCCGGGTCCTATGACGAGCAGTACTTC. Its protein is CARKRAGSYDEQYF.

The chain employs TRBV10-3 and TRBJ2-7, with 9 bases matching TRBD2. With V trimmed by 8 bases and J by 2 bases, 10 bases remained unmatched. This CDR3 contains 15 residues. Germline values: CDR1 ENHRY, CDR2 SYGVKD. For the CDR3, the DNA is TGTGCCATCCGGGCGGGGTCTAGCGGGGCCTACGAGCAGTACTTC. Residues: CAIRAGSSGAYEQYF.

The chain couples TRBV9 to TRBJ1-6; tentatively, D is TRBD1 (5 bases). CDR3 length equals 15 residues. The germline gives CDR1 SGDLS, CDR2 YYNGEE. V shed 1 base and J shed 6 bases, with 11 bases lying between them. CDR3 loop: CASSVQGFSNSPLHF. CDR3 nucleotide sequence: TGTGCCAGCAGCGTACAGGGATTTAGTAATTCACCCCTCCACTTT.

The rearrangement uses TRBV5-1 and TRBJ1-2, with TRBD1 matching over 7 bases. The CDR3 has 14 residues. Germline CDR1 and CDR2: SGHRS and YFSETQ. Unmatched junction bases numbered 5, after V lost 6 bases and J lost 0 bases. Here the CDR3 DNA reads TGCGCCAGCACCCGACAGGGATCTAACTATGGCTACACCTTC. Its translation: CASTRQGSNYGYTF. The full variable domain, rest sourced from reference TRBV5-1 and TRBJ1-2, is KAGVTQTPRYLIKTRGQQVTLSCSPISGHRSVSWYQQTPGQGLQFLFEYFSETQRNKGNFPGRFSGRQFSNSRSEMNVSTLELGDSALYLCASTRQGSNYGYTFGSGTRLTVV.

The chain couples TRBV3-1 (or the pseudogene TRBV3-2) to TRBJ1-2; D possibly corresponds to TRBD1 (5 bases). Germline V gene sequence: CDR1 LGHDT, CDR2 YNNKEL (reference sequence). V lost 4 bases, J lost 9 bases, and 18 bases lay in between. This CDR3 has 14 amino acids. The CDR3 sequence: CASSPTRWTHRYTF. CDR3 nucleotides: TGTGCCAGCAGCCCTACCCGATGGACACATCGCTACACCTTC.

This clone was counted a single time. This rearrangement joins TRBV12-3 or TRBV12-4 to TRBJ1-5; tentatively, D is TRBD1 (5 bases). With 8 bases removed from V and 2 bases from J, the gap between germline ends came to 10 bases. The CDR3 consists of 13 residues. The CDR3 DNA reads as TGTGCCAGCCCCGGAGGGGGCAATCAGCCCCAGCATTTT. Translated: CASPGGGNQPQHF.